Listed below are T cell receptor beta chains from one sample, sequenced in a study of blood T cell repertoires in COVID-19. Sequenced by immunoSEQ multiplex PCR; TCRdb stores in-frame clones only, minus some. The data contain about 32,000 clones, about nine tenths of them singletons. Source material: peripheral blood. Source of these receptors: a man aged 55 to 70 with acute or convalescent COVID-19. Both conserved end residues are trimmed from each CDR3.

V gene	J gene	CDR3 protein
TRBV9	TRBJ1-1	ASSARRESEAF
TRBV6-5	TRBJ1-5	ASSWTDSNQPQH
TRBV3-1/TRBV3-2	TRBJ1-2	ASSQNSGTGGGYT
TRBV9	TRBJ2-1	ASSARQGGYNEQF
TRBV3-1/TRBV3-2	TRBJ1-3	ASSQGTAGNTIY
TRBV4-2	TRBJ2-1	ASSQIPGGPQNEQF
TRBV6-5	TRBJ1-2	ASSYSLQNGYT
TRBV6-1	TRBJ2-1	ASSATSGRAGEQF
TRBV2	TRBJ1-6	ASLPGQGYSPLH
TRBV6-5	TRBJ1-1	ASSYSWTVTNTEAF
TRBV19	TRBJ1-6	ASTATRRTAINSPLH
TRBV5-1	TRBJ2-4	ASSSGQDQKQEY
TRBV4-1	TRBJ1-6	ASSQPGQGNSPLH
TRBV19	TRBJ1-2	ASSPHSQGTNYGYT
TRBV4-1	TRBJ2-3	ASSRRTSGRGTDTQY
TRBV9	TRBJ2-1	ASTEGGADYNEQF
TRBV18	TRBJ2-3	ASSPRTSGSTDTQY
TRBV11-3	TRBJ1-1	ASSLRRGEAF
TRBV6-5	TRBJ2-1	ASSPSGDEQF
TRBV5-4	TRBJ2-7	ASSDGQGTYEQY
TRBV19	TRBJ2-3	ASSIVGDRGHQVDTQY
TRBV9	TRBJ1-2	ASSPPAGLKGYT
TRBV4-3	TRBJ1-1	ASSQEQGSTEAF
TRBV29-1	TRBJ1-6	SVEDPDRGDSPLH
TRBV6-5	TRBJ1-2	ASSTPVRGYGYT
TRBV6-5	TRBJ2-3	ASRDSFAGTQY
TRBV7-8	TRBJ2-5	ASSLGWAGGETQY
TRBV4-3	TRBJ1-2	ASSQGGTGNYGYT
TRBV3-1/TRBV3-2	TRBJ1-2	ASSQAGFYGYT